This TCR beta chain was sequenced in a study of CD8 T cells in Susac syndrome (dated by TCRdb to between 2018 and 2021). Looking at the study overall: Among the sequenced Susac syndrome patients, about six had clinically active disease and roughly 8 were in clinical remission. Whether CD8+ T cell activation and differentiation in Susac syndrome was antigen driven was tested using repertoire sequencing. At blood withdrawal, Susac syndrome patients were either therapy-naive, taking corticosteroids (in some cases with IVIg as well), or taking IVIg alone. The paper as a whole reports these results and caveats: The study acknowledged that relatively few individuals were included in the TCR sequencing and HLA analysis. The CD4+ T cell repertoire of patients with Susac syndrome showed no detectable clonal expansion.

Inclusive of the bounding cysteine and phenylalanine, the CDR3 is 14 residues long. The only DNA kept is the CDR3, 42 bases in frame from the first base. The junction shows trimming of 4 bases on V and 6 bases on J, plus 13 bases between the germline ends. In the germline V gene, CDR1 corresponds to KGHDR and CDR2 to SFDVKD. In the case of this clonotype: It lacks a known antigen. Within one base of it there is no much larger clone, and no base qualities were kept.

RNA was extracted with the RNeasy kit and roughly 0.45 to 1 ug was reverse transcribed using random hexamers. TCR beta CDR3 regions were amplified with the immunoSEQ multiplex PCR assay covering 54 Vbeta and 13 Jbeta segments. To correct PCR amplification bias, a synthetic template baseline was used for both primer optimization and computational correction. Per the source publication's procedure: Reads were assigned to V, D and J genes according to IMGT and analyzed in immunoSEQ Analyzer, with only productive sequences retained. To calculate clonality, Shannon entropy was normalized by log2 of the number of productive unique sequences and then subtracted from one. Public and private clones were assessed among the 100 most prevalent clones of each patient and control. Clones were defined as Susac-specific if absent from the healthy and MS cohorts, from around 1,000 published viral clones and from other ImmuneACCESS disease sequences. TCRdb cleaned the public reads at Q25 with fastp, built clones with MiXCR and kept in-frame beta chains. Rows matching on CDR3 protein sequence are summarized as one entry with the most common DNA and genes. In this record, the V and J calls reflect TCRdb's handling and not the investigators' own analysis. Recorded for this sample are approximately 74,000 distinct CDR3 sequences; just over 90% of them occurred a single time. Approximately 0.52% of the sample goes to the ten largest clones.

Peripheral blood CD8+ and CD4+ T cells from healthy donors, Susac syndrome patients and multiple sclerosis patients were profiled using high-throughput TCR beta sequencing. The Susac syndrome patients fulfilled recently defined diagnostic criteria for either definite or probable disease. Bulk CD8+ and CD4+ T cells were purified by magnetic negative isolation, whereas CD8+ TEMRA cells were enriched by FACS. Blood was drawn into EDTA tubes, processed within 24 hours, and PBMCs were isolated by density gradient centrifugation. PBMCs intended for TCR sequencing were cryopreserved in liquid nitrogen and were subsequently thawed in a 37 degrees C water bath. Purity of sorted or isolated CD4+, CD8+ and CD8+ TEMRA cells was at least 90%.

The chain couples TRBV24-1 to TRBJ2-3; no confident D gene assignment can be made. Sequenced sample: CD4+ T cells from PBMCs. The source of this sequence is a human donor with Susac syndrome. The CDR3 corresponds to CATSDDGPADTQYF. The DNA sequence is given as TGTGCCACCAGTGACGACGGACCGGCGGATACGCAGTATTTT.